These 13 T cell receptor beta chains came from one sample sequenced in a study of blood T cells in healthy people across ages. Primed by a sample-barcoded 5' primer and a J-beta primer mix, a second PCR proceeded for about 7 to 11 cycles. TCRdb fed the 5' RACE reads into MiXCR, producing one record per CDR3 protein. The sample contains roughly 800,000 distinct CDR3 sequences, 20% to 25% of which appear only once. The same data also went into a second study, on T cells of mothers and their children.

Sequencing was performed on blood. The source of these receptors is a boy aged 5-17 years in good health.

V is TRBV5-1 and J is TRBJ2-1; TRBD2 aligns across 16 bases. With V trimmed by 2 bases and J by 0 bases, 5 bases remained unmatched. Germline assignment: CDR1 SGHRS and CDR2 YFSETQ. There are 19 residues in the CDR3. CDR3 amino acids: CASSFGTSGRESSYNEQFF. The CDR3 DNA follows: TGCGCCAGCAGCTTCGGGACTAGCGGGAGGGAAAGCTCCTACAATGAGCAGTTCTTC.

The chain couples TRBV7-2 to TRBJ2-7, with 7 bases that match TRBD1. V was pared by 3 bases and J by 0 bases, with 5 bases of the junction left unmatched. The CDR3 covers 15 residues. Per germline, CDR1 SGHTA and CDR2 FQGNSA. The CDR3 DNA sequence: TGTGCCAGCAGCTTCCAGGGGACAGCCTCCTACGAGCAGTACTTC. Amino acid sequence: CASSFQGTASYEQYF.

The V and J genes are TRBV7-9 and TRBJ1-4; D is ambiguous. V gave up 5 bases and J gave up 7 bases, with 11 bases separating them. Germline values: CDR1 SEHNR, CDR2 FQNEAQ (reference sequence). The CDR3 spans 13 residues. The CDR3 coding sequence is TGTGCCAGCAGCAGAGAGATTGCTGAAAAACTGTTTTTT. Its translation: CASSREIAEKLFF.

This clonotype was detected only a few times. The V call is TRBV24-1, the J call TRBJ2-5, with 11 bases aligning to TRBD2. The DNA end is more similar to TRBJ2-1, so the J call may be wrong. The CDR3 is 17 amino acids. Germline assignment: CDR1 KGHDR and CDR2 SFDVKD. This CDR3 reads CATSDSSLAGGENEQFF. As DNA, the CDR3 is TGTGCCACCAGTGATTCGAGCCTAGCGGGAGGAGAAAATGAGCAGTTCTTC.

The V and J genes are TRBV12-3 or TRBV12-4 and TRBJ1-2; no definite D call. The CDR3 has 11 residues. V lost 6 bases and J 10 bases, leaving 12 bases between the germline ends. This CDR3 reads CASRRDVDYTF. In nucleotides, the CDR3 is TGTGCCAGCAGGAGAGACGTCGACTACACCTTC.

This clonotype was counted a few times. The chain is built from TRBV7-2 and TRBJ2-7, with D unclear. This CDR3 region has 17 residues. Trimming shortened V by 1 base and J by 3 bases, and 19 bases separated the two germline ends. CDR1 is SGHTA, CDR2 FQGNSA, per germline. The CDR3 nucleotides are TGTGCCAGCAGCTTAGAGGACGTTAGTAACGGGTACTACGAGCAGTACTTC. Translating gives CASSLEDVSNGYYEQYF. Filled out from reference TRBV7-2 and TRBJ2-7, the complete variable domain reads GAGVSQSPSNKVTEKGKDVELRCDPISGHTALYWYRQSLGQGLEFLIYFQGNSAPDKSGLPSDRFSAERTGGSVSTLTIQRTQQEDSAVYLCASSLEDVSNGYYEQYFGPGTRLTVT.

This rearrangement joins TRBV24-1 to TRBJ1-5; the match to TRBD1 covers 10 bases. CDR1 is KGHDR and CDR2 is SFDVKD in the germline V gene. This CDR3 spans 17 amino acids. V shed 2 bases, J shed 4 bases, and the junction held 7 bases outside the gene matches. The CDR3 coding sequence is TGTGCCACCAGTGATTCTGGGACAGGGGCCATAAATCAGCCCCAGCATTTT. Its protein is CATSDSGTGAINQPQHF.

This sequence joins TRBV13 and TRBJ2-4, with 10 bases that match TRBD1. This CDR3 spans 15 amino acids. With V trimmed by 5 bases and J by 5 bases, 6 bases remained unmatched. Looked up from germline, CDR1 is PRHDT and CDR2 is FYEKMQ (reference sequence). CDR3 DNA sequence: TGTGCCAGCAGCGGCGGCGGGACAGGGGAAAACATTCAGTACTTC. Its translation: CASSGGGTGENIQYF.

The chain couples TRBV14 to TRBJ2-2; no definite D call. There are 13 residues in the CDR3. Germline values: CDR1 SGHDN, CDR2 FVKESK. Between the trimmed V and J ends, which lost 2 bases and 9 bases, there was a span of 10 bases. CDR3 DNA: TGTGCCAGCAGCCAATCTTCGTTAAGGGAGCTGTTTTTT. Protein product: CASSQSSLRELFF.

The J gene is TRBJ2-7, the V gene TRBV7-6, with D unclear. V lost 2 bases and J 1 base, leaving 9 bases between the germline ends. Germline V gives CDR1 SGHVS, CDR2 FNYEAQ. The CDR3 runs 14 residues. The CDR3 DNA reads TGTGCCAGCAGCTTACTGGGGTTATCCTACGAGCAGTACTTC. This sequence encodes CASSLLGLSYEQYF. Together with reference TRBV7-6 and TRBJ2-7, the CDR3 gives the full variable domain: GAGVSQSPRYKVTKRGQDVALRCDPISGHVSLYWYRQALGQGPEFLTYFNYEAQQDKSGLPNDRFSAERPEGSISTLTIQRTEQRDSAMYRCASSLLGLSYEQYFGPGTRLTVT.

The chain links TRBV4-3 to TRBJ1-4, with 9 nucleotides matching TRBD1. Germline trimming cut 3 bases from V and 8 bases from J; bases unmatched to any gene: 10. Looked up from germline, CDR1 is LGHNA and CDR2 is YSLEER. The length of the CDR3 is 16 residues. The CDR3 sequence is CASSHLPGQGMEKLFF. CDR3 sequence (DNA): TGCGCCAGCAGCCATCTACCGGGACAGGGAATGGAAAAACTGTTTTTT.

This sequence joins TRBV20-1 and TRBJ1-4; D call uncertain. Germline assignment: CDR1 DFQATT and CDR2 SNEGSKA (reference sequence). This CDR3 has 13 residues. V was cut by 2 bases and J by 0 bases, with 4 bases left in between. CDR3 in amino acids: CSARPATNEKLFF. The CDR3, as DNA: TGCAGTGCTAGACCCGCAACTAATGAAAAACTGTTTTTT.

The chain combines TRBV27 with TRBJ2-1; D is uncertain. The CDR3 length is 17 residues. Germline-derived CDR1 and CDR2 are MNHEY and SMNVEV (reference sequence). V was pared by 1 base and J by 6 bases, with 19 bases between. CDR3 residues: CASSLYPPSDGPNEQFF. The DNA for the CDR3 is TGTGCCAGCAGTTTATATCCCCCTTCTGACGGGCCCAATGAGCAGTTCTTC.